Listed below are T cell receptor beta chains from one sample, sequenced in a study of OX40 agonist ivuxolimab in advanced cancers. Sequencing used immunoSEQ multiplex PCR; TCRdb keeps in-frame clones, though not all of them. The sample consists of about 35,000 clones, 78% of them appearing once. This material consisted of CD4+ or CD8+ T cells sorted from blood, taken in a trial of the OX40 agonist ivuxolimab. These receptor sequences come from an adult with an advanced solid tumor such as melanoma, head and neck, liver or kidney cancer. Both conserved end residues are part of each CDR3. A D gene is named only where the DNA matches it firmly. Only part of the rows carry a size: once, few, many, or a class if the clone is expanded.

d_call,clone_size,j_call,v_call,cdr3_nt,cdr3_aa
.,.,TRBJ1-4,TRBV6-1,TGTGCCAGCACCCCCACGGCAACTAATGAAAAACTGTTTTTT,CASTPTATNEKLFF
.,.,TRBJ2-5,TRBV5-5,TGTGCCAGCAGCTTGAGGGTTAAACAAGAGACCCAGTACTTC,CASSLRVKQETQYF
.,.,TRBJ1-4,TRBV13,TGTGCCAGCAGCTTAGGCCAAGGTTCGGGTGAAAAACTGTTTTTT,CASSLGQGSGEKLFF
.,.,TRBJ1-1,TRBV27,TGTGCCAGCAGTTCTGGGCTGCCGAACACTGAAGCTTTCTTT,CASSSGLPNTEAFF
.,few,TRBJ2-3,TRBV5-8,TGTGCCAGCAGATACTTGAGCGCAGGAGCAGATACGCAGTATTTT,CASRYLSAGADTQYF
TRBD1,.,TRBJ1-3,TRBV28,TGTGCCAGCAGTTCGACAGGGAACTCTGGAAACACCATATATTTT,CASSSTGNSGNTIYF
TRBD1,.,TRBJ1-1,TRBV11-2,TGTGCCAGCGGGGGACAGGGGGAGTTTGCTGAAGCTTTCTTT,CASGGQGEFAEAFF
.,.,TRBJ2-3,TRBV27,TGTGCCAGCAGTTCCGCCGGTCCCCCAGATACGCAGTATTTT,CASSSAGPPDTQYF
.,.,TRBJ1-2,TRBV28,TGTGCCAGCAGTTTAGGCTCCGGCTACTATGGCTACACCTTC,CASSLGSGYYGYTF
TRBD1,.,TRBJ1-1,TRBV28,TGTGCCAGCAGTTACTTGGGACAGGGGAACACTGAAGCTTTCTTT,CASSYLGQGNTEAFF
TRBD2,.,TRBJ2-3,TRBV30,TGTGCCTGGAGAGGCGGAGGCGGGGGGACGCAGTATTTT,CAWRGGGGGTQYF
TRBD1,.,TRBJ2-7,TRBV7-8,TGTGCCAGCAGCTCCAAACAGGGGGCTATCTACGAGCAGTACTTC,CASSSKQGAIYEQYF
TRBD2,.,TRBJ2-3,TRBV11-2,TGTGCCAGCAGCCGGGGGGGAGCGGGAGGCCACGACGATACGCAGTATTTT,CASSRGGAGGHDDTQYF
.,.,TRBJ2-7,TRBV9,TGTGCCAGCTCCTCCGCGAGCCTGGACGAGCAGTACTTC,CASSSASLDEQYF
TRBD1,few,TRBJ1-2,TRBV19,TGTGCCAGTAGTGTCCCGGGACAGGGAGGTTATGGCTACACCTTC,CASSVPGQGGYGYTF
TRBD1,.,TRBJ1-4,TRBV4-1,TGCGCCAGCAGCCAAGAAAGTCTGAGGGACAGGGTGGGACCCACTAATGAAAAACTGTTTTTT,CASSQESLRDRVGPTNEKLFF
TRBD2,.,TRBJ2-2,TRBV15,TGTGCCACCGCTCGTCCAGGTAGCGGGAGTAAGGCCGGGGAGCTGTTTTTT,CATARPGSGSKAGELFF
TRBD2,.,TRBJ2-7,TRBV30,TGTGCCTGGACCCCCAAAGCCGGGGGGAGCTCCTACGAGCAGTACTTC,CAWTPKAGGSSYEQYF
.,.,TRBJ1-1,TRBV4-2,TGTGCCAGCAGCCAAGCCCCCGGGGGCTCTGAAGCTTTCTTT,CASSQAPGGSEAFF
.,.,TRBJ2-7,TRBV15,TGTGCCACCAGCAGAGCGGCAGGGAGGTACGAGCAGTACTTC,CATSRAAGRYEQYF
.,.,TRBJ2-7,TRBV30,TGTGCCTGGAGTGTACCGGATTACGAGCAGTACTTC,CAWSVPDYEQYF
.,few,TRBJ2-2,TRBV2,TGTGCCAGCATAAGGACCCTTGATGGCGGGGAGCTGTTTTTT,CASIRTLDGGELFF
.,.,TRBJ2-7,TRBV4-1,TGCGCCAGCAGCCAAGATTACGGGTTCGAGCAGTACTTC,CASSQDYGFEQYF
.,once,TRBJ2-2,TRBV19,TGTGCCAGTGTTCCGGGGCCGAACACCGGGGAGCTGTTTTTT,CASVPGPNTGELFF
TRBD2,.,TRBJ2-7,TRBV4-2,TGTGCCAGCAGCCAAGATCGCGGGAGGGGCGCCTACGAGCAGTACTTC,CASSQDRGRGAYEQYF
.,.,TRBJ2-7,TRBV6-1,TGTGCCAGCAGCGTGGACCGATCCTACGAGCAGTACTTC,CASSVDRSYEQYF
.,.,TRBJ2-7,TRBV15,TGTGCCACCAGCAGAGATTTAGAGGGCGAGCAGTACTTC,CATSRDLEGEQYF
.,.,TRBJ1-2,TRBV29-1,TGCAGCGTTGATTTCACAAGGAATGGCTACACCTTC,CSVDFTRNGYTF
.,.,TRBJ1-2,TRBV7-9,TGTGCCAGCAGCTTAGCTGAGGGGCACTATGGCTACACCTTC,CASSLAEGHYGYTF
TRBD2,.,TRBJ2-3,TRBV7-8,TGTGCCAGCAGCTGGGAGACCGGGACTACTACAGATACGCAGTATTTT,CASSWETGTTTDTQYF
.,medium-sized,TRBJ2-2,TRBV7-2,TGTGCCAGCAGCTTAAGGGGGACATCGAACACCGGGGAGCTGTTTTTT,CASSLRGTSNTGELFF
TRBD1,.,TRBJ2-7,TRBV18,TGTGCCAGCTCACAGGGACAGGGGACACCGTCCTACGAGCAGTACTTC,CASSQGQGTPSYEQYF
.,.,TRBJ1-2,TRBV10-3,TGTGCCATCAGTGAATCCGGGACGCCGGTGGAAGGCTACACCTTC,CAISESGTPVEGYTF
.,once,TRBJ1-4,TRBV2,TGTGCCAGCAGCGCAAGGGGGGGGGACAATGAAAAACTGTTTTTT,CASSARGGDNEKLFF
TRBD1,.,TRBJ2-1,TRBV7-3,TGTGCCAGCAGCTTAATGGGGACAGGGGGCTACAATGAGCAGTTCTTC,CASSLMGTGGYNEQFF
TRBD1,few,TRBJ2-1,TRBV5-1,TGCGCCAGCAAAATGCGGACAGGGGGAATTGAGCAGTTCTTC,CASKMRTGGIEQFF
TRBD1,few,TRBJ2-7,TRBV5-4,TGTGCCAGCAAGGGGGCCAAGCAAGGACAGGGACCCTACGAGCAGTACTTC,CASKGAKQGQGPYEQYF
.,.,TRBJ2-5,TRBV6-6,TGTGCCAGCAGCCCTCAGGGGCGGGGAACCAGCGAGACCCAGTACTTC,CASSPQGRGTSETQYF
.,.,TRBJ1-6,TRBV7-2,TGTGCCAGCAGCTTCGTTGCCAGGGCGCCCCATTCACCCCTCCACTTT,CASSFVARAPHSPLHF
TRBD2,.,TRBJ2-3,TRBV18,TGTGCCAGCGAGCGTAGCGGGAGCACAGATACGCAGTATTTT,CASERSGSTDTQYF
TRBD2,.,TRBJ2-1,TRBV5-4,TGTGCCAGCAGTCCTTGGGGGGGGACCTACAATGAGCAGTTCTTC,CASSPWGGTYNEQFF
.,.,TRBJ1-3,TRBV18,TGTGCCAGCTCACCGCTACAGGTCTCTGGAAACACCATATATTTT,CASSPLQVSGNTIYF
TRBD2,.,TRBJ2-5,TRBV5-8,TGTGCCAGCAGCTTGGGTACTAGCGGGGACTTAAAAGAGACCCAGTACTTC,CASSLGTSGDLKETQYF
.,.,TRBJ1-1,TRBV5-1,TGCGCCAGCAGCCCCACGACAGCGGGAAGAACTGAAGCTTTCTTT,CASSPTTAGRTEAFF
TRBD2,.,TRBJ2-5,TRBV7-9,TGTGCCAGCAGCCCCCGGCTAGCGGAAAGAGGAGAGACCCAGTACTTC,CASSPRLAERGETQYF
.,.,TRBJ2-5,TRBV7-3,TGTGCCAGCAGCTCGGGCCTACAAGAGACCCAGTACTTC,CASSSGLQETQYF
TRBD1,once,TRBJ2-1,TRBV13,TGTGCCAGCAGCTTAGCCCGACAGGGGGCGAGGGAGCAGTTCTTC,CASSLARQGAREQFF
.,.,TRBJ2-6,TRBV27,TGTGCCAGCAGTTTATCGCCGACAGACCTAACTGGGGCCAACGTCCTGACTTTC,CASSLSPTDLTGANVLTF
TRBD2,medium-sized,TRBJ2-5,TRBV5-1,TGCGCCAGCAGCTTGGAGGGCGGGGGAGAGACCCAGTACTTC,CASSLEGGGETQYF
.,few,TRBJ2-1,TRBV5-1,TGCGCCAGCAGCTCGGGCGACCTAAACAATGAGCAGTTCTTC,CASSSGDLNNEQFF
.,.,TRBJ2-7,TRBV5-4,TGTGCCAGCAGCTCCTGGGGCAGGGGCAACGAGCAGTACTTC,CASSSWGRGNEQYF
.,.,TRBJ1-5,TRBV5-1,TGCGCCAGCATCTGGGAAAGGATCCTATTTGGCAATCAGCCCCAGCATTTT,CASIWERILFGNQPQHF
.,once,TRBJ2-7,TRBV2,TGTGCCAGCAGTCGACCGGGACGGTCCTCCTACGAGCAGTACTTC,CASSRPGRSSYEQYF
TRBD1,.,TRBJ1-2,TRBV6-5,TGTGCCAGCAGACCCAGGACAGGGGGGAACTATGGCTACACCTTC,CASRPRTGGNYGYTF